The subject of this entry is one TCR beta chain. Its target is unknown. The data belong to a study of shared clonotypes between healthy human individuals. The study, taken as a whole, reports: Investigators expected sequencing depth to affect clonotype sharing among donors.

The CDR3 has 15 residues. The unsorted PBMC sample used ten immunoSEQ deep assay plates. Using immunoSEQ multiplex PCR, the repertoire was profiled, and TCRdb retains in-frame clones only, with some absent. This sample has roughly 450,000 clones, with about four fifths found just once. The chain couples TRBV21-1 to TRBJ2-7; the table assigns TRBD1, which was not confirmed against the DNA. TRBV21-1 is marked as a pseudogene. The source is a woman aged 40 to 50 in good health. Some clones in this sample may be carry-over from other donors' samples. Sequencing was done on a sample of PBMCs. CDR3: CASSKGGQGYYEQYF. Here the CDR3 DNA reads TGTGCCAGCAGCAAAGGGGGACAGGGTTACTACGAGCAGTACTTC.